The clone carrying this T cell receptor (beta chain) was counted ten times or more. The antigen is not known. In the library, individual cDNA molecules carried attached unique molecular identifiers. TCRdb recomputed calls from the 5' RACE reads with MiXCR, one row per CDR3 protein. There are about 61,000 distinct CDR3 sequences in the sample; 11% occur only once, and 1.7% lies in the top ten. This specimen comes from a study of early T cells in non-severe SARS-CoV-2 infection. About the research overall: Unsorted whole blood bulk RNA was sequenced, with unpaired chains. Study-wide findings and caveats: A preference for anti-spike CD8 responses marked VDJdb matching, which missed private and CD4 specificities.

Germline V gene sequence: CDR1 SGHDN, CDR2 FVKESK. V was clipped by 4 bases and J by 1 base; unmatched bases: 7. CDR3 length: 16 residues. The chain is built from TRBV14 and TRBJ1-1; 9 positions agree with TRBD1. The receptor was isolated from an adult who was a healthcare worker with PCR-confirmed SARS-CoV-2 infection or an uninfected control (not recorded which). The sequenced material came from whole blood. As DNA, the CDR3 is TGTGCCAGCAGCCTCCTGGACAGGGGTTGGAACACTGAAGCTTTCTTT. This gives the protein CASSLLDRGWNTEAFF.